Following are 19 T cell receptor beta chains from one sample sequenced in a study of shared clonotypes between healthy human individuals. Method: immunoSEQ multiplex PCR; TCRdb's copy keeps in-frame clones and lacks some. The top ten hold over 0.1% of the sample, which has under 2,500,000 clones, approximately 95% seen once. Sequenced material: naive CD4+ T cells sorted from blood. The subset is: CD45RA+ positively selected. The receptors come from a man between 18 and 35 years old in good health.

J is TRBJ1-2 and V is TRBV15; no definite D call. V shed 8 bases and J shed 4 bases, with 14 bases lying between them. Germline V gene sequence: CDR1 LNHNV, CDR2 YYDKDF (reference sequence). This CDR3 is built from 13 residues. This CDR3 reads CATRQSAAYGYTF. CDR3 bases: TGTGCCACCCGTCAGTCGGCGGCCTATGGCTACACCTTC.

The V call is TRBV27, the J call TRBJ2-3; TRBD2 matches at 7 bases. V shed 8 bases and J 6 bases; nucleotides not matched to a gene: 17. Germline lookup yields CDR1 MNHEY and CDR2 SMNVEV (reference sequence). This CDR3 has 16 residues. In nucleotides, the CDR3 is TGTGCCAGCGGGAGGGGTAGGACGGCCATCGGCGATACGCAGTATTTT. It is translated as CASGRGRTAIGDTQYF.

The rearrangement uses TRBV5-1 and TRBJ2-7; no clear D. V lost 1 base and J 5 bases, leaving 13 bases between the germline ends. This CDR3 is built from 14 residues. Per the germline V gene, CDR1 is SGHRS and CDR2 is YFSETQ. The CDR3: CASSLIGGFDEQYF. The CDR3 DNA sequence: TGCGCCAGCAGCTTGATTGGCGGTTTCGACGAGCAGTACTTC.

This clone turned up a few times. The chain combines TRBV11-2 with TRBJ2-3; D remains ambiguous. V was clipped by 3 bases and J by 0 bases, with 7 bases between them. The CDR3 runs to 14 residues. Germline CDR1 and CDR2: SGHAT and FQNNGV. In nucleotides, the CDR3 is TGTGCCAGCAGCTTCAGTCTCAGCACAGATACGCAGTATTTT. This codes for CASSFSLSTDTQYF.

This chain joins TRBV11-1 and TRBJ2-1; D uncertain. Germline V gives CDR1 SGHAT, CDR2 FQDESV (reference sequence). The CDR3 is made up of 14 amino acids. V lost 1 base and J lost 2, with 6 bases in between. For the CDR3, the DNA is TGTGCCAGCAGCTTAGATTGGGCCTACAATGAGCAGTTCTTC. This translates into CASSLDWAYNEQFF.

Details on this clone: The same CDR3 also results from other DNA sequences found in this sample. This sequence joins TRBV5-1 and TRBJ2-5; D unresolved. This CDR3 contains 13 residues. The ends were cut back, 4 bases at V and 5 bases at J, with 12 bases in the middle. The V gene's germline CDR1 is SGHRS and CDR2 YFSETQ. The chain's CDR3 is CASSPTSRETQYF. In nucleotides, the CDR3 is TGCGCCAGCAGCCCGACCAGTCGGGAGACCCAGTACTTC. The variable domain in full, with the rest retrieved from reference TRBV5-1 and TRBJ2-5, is KAGVTQTPRYLIKTRGQQVTLSCSPISGHRSVSWYQQTPGQGLQFLFEYFSETQRNKGNFPGRFSGRQFSNSRSEMNVSTLELGDSALYLCASSPTSRETQYFGPGTRLLVL.

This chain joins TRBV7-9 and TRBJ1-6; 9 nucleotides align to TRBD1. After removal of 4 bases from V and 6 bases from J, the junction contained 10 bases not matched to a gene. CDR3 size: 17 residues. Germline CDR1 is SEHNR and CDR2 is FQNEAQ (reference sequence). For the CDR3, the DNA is TGTGCCAGCAGCTCAGCATCGGACAGGGGTGGTAATTCACCCCTCCACTTT. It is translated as CASSSASDRGGNSPLHF. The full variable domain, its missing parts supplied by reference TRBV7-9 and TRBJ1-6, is DTGVSQNPRHKITKRGQNVTFRCDPISEHNRLYWYRQTLGQGPEFLTYFQNEAQLEKSRLLSDRFSAERPKGSFSTLEIQRTEQGDSAMYLCASSSASDRGGNSPLHFGNGTRLTVT.

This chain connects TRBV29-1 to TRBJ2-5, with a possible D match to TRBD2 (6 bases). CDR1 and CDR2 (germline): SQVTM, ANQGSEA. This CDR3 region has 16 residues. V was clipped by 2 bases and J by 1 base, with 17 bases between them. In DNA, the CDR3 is TGCAGCGTTGAAAAAGGGATGGTCGGGGGCCAAGAGACCCAGTACTTC. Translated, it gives CSVEKGMVGGQETQYF.

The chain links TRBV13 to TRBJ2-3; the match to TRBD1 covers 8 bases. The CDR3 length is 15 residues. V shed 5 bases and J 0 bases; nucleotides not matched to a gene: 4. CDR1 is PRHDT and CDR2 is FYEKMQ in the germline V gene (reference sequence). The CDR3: CASSPTGGSTDTQYF. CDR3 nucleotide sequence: TGTGCCAGCAGCCCCACAGGGGGGAGCACAGATACGCAGTATTTT.

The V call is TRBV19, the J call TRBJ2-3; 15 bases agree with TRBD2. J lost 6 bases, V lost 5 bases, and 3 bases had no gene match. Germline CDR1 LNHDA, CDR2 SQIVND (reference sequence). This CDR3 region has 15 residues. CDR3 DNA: TGTGCCAGTAGTGGACTAGCGGGGGGGGAGGATACGCAGTATTTT. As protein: CASSGLAGGEDTQYF.

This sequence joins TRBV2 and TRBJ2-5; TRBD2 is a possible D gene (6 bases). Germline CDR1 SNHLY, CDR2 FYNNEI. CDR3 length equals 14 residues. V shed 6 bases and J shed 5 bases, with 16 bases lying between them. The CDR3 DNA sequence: TGTGCCAGCAGCGACGACTGGGGGGAGGAGACCCAGTACTTC. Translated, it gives CASSDDWGEETQYF.

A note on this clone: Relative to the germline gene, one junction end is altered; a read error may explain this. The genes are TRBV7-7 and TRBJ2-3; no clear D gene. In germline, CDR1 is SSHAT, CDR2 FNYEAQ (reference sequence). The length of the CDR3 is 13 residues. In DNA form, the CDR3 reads TGTGCTAGCAGCTTGTCTTTCACAGATACGCAGTATTTT. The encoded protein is CASSLSFTDTQYF.

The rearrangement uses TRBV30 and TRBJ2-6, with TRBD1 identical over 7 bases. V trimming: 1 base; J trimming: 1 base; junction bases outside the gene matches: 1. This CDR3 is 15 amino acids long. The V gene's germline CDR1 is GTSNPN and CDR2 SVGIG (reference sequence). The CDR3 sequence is CAWSEGQSGANVLTF. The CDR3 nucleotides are TGTGCCTGGAGTGAGGGACAGTCTGGGGCCAACGTCCTGACTTTC.

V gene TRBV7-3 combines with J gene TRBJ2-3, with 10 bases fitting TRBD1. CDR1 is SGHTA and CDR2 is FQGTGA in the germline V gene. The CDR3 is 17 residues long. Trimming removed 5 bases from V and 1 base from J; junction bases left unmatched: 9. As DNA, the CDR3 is TGTGCCAGCAGCGAATCTATGACAGGGGGCGGCACAGATACGCAGTATTTT. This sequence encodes CASSESMTGGGTDTQYF.

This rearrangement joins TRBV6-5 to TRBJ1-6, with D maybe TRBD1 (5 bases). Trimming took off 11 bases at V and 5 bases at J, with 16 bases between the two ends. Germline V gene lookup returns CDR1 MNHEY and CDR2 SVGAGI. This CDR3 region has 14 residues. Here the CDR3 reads CASRGTLNNSPLHF. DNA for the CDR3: TGTGCCTCTCGGGGGACGTTAAATAATTCACCCCTCCACTTT.

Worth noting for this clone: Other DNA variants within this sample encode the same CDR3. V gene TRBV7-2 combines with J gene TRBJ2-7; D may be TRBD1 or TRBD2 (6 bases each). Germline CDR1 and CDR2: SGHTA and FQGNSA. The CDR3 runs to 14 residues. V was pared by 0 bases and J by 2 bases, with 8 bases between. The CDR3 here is CASSLAGGPYEQYF. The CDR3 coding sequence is TGTGCCAGCAGCTTAGCTGGGGGGCCCTACGAGCAGTACTTC.

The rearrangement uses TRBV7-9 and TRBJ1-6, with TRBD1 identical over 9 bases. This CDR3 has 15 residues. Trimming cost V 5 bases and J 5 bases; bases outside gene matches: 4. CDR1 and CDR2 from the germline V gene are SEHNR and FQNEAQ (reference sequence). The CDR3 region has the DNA TGTGCCAGCAGCAACCGGGACAGGGATAATTCACCCCTCCACTTT. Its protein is CASSNRDRDNSPLHF.

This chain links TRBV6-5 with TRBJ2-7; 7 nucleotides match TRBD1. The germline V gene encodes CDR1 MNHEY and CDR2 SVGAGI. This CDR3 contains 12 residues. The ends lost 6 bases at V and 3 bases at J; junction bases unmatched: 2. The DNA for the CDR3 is TGTGCCAGCAGACAGGGGTACTACGAGCAGTACTTC. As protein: CASRQGYYEQYF.

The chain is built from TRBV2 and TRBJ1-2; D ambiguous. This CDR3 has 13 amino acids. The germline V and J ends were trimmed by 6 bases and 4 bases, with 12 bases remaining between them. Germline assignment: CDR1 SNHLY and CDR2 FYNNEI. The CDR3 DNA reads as TGTGCCAGCAGCGTAGACAATCTCTATGGCTACACCTTC. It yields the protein CASSVDNLYGYTF.